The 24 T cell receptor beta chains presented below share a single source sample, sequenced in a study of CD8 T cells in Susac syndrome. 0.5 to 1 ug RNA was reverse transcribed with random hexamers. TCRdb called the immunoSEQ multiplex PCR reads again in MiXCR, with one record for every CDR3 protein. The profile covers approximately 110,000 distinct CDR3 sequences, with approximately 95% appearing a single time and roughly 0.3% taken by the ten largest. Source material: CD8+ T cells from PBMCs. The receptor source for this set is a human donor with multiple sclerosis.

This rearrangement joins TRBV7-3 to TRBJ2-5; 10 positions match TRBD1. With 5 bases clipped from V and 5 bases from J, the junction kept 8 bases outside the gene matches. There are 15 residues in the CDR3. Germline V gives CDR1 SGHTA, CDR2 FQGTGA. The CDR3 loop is CASSTTGGAGETQYF. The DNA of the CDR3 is TGTGCCAGCAGCACGACAGGGGGCGCGGGGGAGACCCAGTACTTC.

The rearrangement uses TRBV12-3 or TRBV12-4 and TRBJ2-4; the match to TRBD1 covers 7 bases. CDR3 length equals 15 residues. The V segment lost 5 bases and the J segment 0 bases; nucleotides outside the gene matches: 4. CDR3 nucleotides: TGTGCCAGCAGTGAGGGGACAGTAGCCAAAAACATTCAGTACTTC. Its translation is CASSEGTVAKNIQYF.

CDR3 protein: CASSELALTGELFF. CDR3 nucleotide sequence: TGTGCCAGCAGTGAATTGGCCCTCACCGGGGAGCTGTTTTTT. The chain uses TRBV25-1 and TRBJ2-2; D call uncertain. The V and J ends lost 1 base and 4 bases respectively, with 7 bases between them. CDR1 and CDR2 (germline): MGHDK, SYGVNS. The CDR3 runs to 14 residues.

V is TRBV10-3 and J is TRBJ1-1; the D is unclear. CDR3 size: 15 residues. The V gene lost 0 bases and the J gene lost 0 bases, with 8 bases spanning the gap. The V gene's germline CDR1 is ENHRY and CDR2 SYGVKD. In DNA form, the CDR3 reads TGTGCCATCAGTGAGTCGGTCAGAGTGAACACTGAAGCTTTCTTT. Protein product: CAISESVRVNTEAFF.

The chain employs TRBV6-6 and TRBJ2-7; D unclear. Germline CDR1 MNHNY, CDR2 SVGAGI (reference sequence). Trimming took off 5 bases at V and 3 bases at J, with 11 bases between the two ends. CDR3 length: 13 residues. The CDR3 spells CASSPLRLYEQYF. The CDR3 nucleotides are TGTGCCAGCAGTCCCTTACGTCTCTACGAGCAGTACTTC.

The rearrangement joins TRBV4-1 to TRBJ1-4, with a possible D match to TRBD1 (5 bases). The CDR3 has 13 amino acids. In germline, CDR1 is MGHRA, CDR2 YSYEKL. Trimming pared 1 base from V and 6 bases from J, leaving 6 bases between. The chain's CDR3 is CASSQARDEKLFF. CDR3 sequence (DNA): TGCGCCAGCAGCCAAGCCAGGGATGAAAAACTGTTTTTT.

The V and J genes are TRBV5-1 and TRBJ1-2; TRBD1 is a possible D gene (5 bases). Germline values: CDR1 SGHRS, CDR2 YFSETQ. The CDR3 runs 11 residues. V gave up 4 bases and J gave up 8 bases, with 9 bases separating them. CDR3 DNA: TGCGCCAGCAGCCCAGGGTCCGGCTACACCTTC. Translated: CASSPGSGYTF.

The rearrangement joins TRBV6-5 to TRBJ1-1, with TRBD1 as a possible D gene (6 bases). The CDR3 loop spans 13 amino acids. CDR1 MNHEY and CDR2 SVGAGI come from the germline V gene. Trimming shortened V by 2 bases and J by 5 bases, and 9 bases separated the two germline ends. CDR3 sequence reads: CASSYGGQTEAFF. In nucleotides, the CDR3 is TGTGCCAGCAGTTACGGGGGGCAAACTGAAGCTTTCTTT.

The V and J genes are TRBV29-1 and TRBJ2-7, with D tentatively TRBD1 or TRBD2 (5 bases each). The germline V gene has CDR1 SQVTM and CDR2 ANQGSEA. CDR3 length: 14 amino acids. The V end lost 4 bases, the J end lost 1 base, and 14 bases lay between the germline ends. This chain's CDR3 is CSVGGTQLSYEQYF. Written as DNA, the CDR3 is TGCAGCGTTGGTGGGACCCAGCTATCCTACGAGCAGTACTTC.

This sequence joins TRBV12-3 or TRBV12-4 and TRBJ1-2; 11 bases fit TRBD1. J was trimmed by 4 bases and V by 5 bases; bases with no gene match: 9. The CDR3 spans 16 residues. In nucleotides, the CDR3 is TGTGCCAGCAGTCCGCTCCTAGGACAGGGGGCCTATGGCTACACCTTC. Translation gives CASSPLLGQGAYGYTF.

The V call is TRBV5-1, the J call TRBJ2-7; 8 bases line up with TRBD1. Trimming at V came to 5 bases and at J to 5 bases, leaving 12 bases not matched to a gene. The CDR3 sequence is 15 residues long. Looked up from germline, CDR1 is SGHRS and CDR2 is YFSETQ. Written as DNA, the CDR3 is TGCGCCAGCAGTTCCGGACAGGGATCGACTCACGAGCAGTACGTC. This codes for CASSSGQGSTHEQYV.

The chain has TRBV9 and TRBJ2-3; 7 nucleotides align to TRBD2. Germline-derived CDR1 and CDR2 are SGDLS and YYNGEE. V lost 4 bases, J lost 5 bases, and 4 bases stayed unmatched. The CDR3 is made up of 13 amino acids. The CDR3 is CASSLGGEDTQYF. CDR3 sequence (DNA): TGTGCCAGCAGCCTGGGGGGGGAAGATACGCAGTATTTT. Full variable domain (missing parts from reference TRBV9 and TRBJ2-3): DSGVTQTPKHLITATGQRVTLRCSPRSGDLSVYWYQQSLDQGLQFLIQYYNGEERAKGNILERFSAQQFPDLHSELNLSSLELGDSALYFCASSLGGEDTQYFGPGTRLTVL.

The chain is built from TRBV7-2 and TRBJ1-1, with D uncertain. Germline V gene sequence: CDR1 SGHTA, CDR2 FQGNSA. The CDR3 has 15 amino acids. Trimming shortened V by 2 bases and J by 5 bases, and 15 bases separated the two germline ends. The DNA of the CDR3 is TGTGCCAGCAGCTTAACGCTGAGGGCGAATACTGAAGCTTTCTTT. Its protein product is CASSLTLRANTEAFF. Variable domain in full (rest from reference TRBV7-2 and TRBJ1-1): GAGVSQSPSNKVTEKGKDVELRCDPISGHTALYWYRQSLGQGLEFLIYFQGNSAPDKSGLPSDRFSAERTGGSVSTLTIQRTQQEDSAVYLCASSLTLRANTEAFFGQGTRLTVV.

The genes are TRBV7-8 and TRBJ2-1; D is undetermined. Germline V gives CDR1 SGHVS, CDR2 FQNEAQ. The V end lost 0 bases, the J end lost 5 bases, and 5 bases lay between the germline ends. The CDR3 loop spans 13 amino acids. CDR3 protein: CASSLALDNEQFF. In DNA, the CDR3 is TGTGCCAGCAGCTTAGCCTTAGACAATGAGCAGTTCTTC.

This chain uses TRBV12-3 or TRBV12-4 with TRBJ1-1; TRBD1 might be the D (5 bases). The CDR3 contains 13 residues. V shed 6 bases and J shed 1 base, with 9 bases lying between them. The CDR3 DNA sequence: TGTGCCAGCAGCGACGGACAGAACACTGAAGCTTTCTTT. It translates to CASSDGQNTEAFF.

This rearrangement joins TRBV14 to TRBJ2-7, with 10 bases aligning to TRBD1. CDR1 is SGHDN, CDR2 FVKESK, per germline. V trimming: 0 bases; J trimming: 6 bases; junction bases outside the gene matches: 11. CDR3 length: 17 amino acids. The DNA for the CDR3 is TGTGCCAGCAGCCAAGATTTGTCCGGGACAGGGGCCTCCGAGCAGTACTTC. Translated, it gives CASSQDLSGTGASEQYF.

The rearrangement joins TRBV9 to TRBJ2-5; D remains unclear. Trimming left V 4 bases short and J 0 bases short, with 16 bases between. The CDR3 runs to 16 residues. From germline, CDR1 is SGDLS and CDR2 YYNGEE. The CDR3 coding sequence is TGTGCCAGCAGCCCATCCGGTTGGCGGCACCAAGAGACCCAGTACTTC. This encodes CASSPSGWRHQETQYF.

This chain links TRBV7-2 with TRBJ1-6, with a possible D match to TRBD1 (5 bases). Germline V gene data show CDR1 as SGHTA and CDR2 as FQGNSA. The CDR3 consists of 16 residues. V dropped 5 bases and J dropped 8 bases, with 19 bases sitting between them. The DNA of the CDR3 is TGTGCCAGCAGCCCAGATGGGTGGGGCTGGGATTCACCCCTCCACTTT. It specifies CASSPDGWGWDSPLHF.

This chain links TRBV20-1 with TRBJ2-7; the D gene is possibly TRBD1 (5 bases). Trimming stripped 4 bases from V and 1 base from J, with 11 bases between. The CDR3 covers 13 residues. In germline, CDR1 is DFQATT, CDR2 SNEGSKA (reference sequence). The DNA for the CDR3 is TGCAGTGCTAAGACTGGGGCGTCCTACGAGCAGTACTTC. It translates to CSAKTGASYEQYF.

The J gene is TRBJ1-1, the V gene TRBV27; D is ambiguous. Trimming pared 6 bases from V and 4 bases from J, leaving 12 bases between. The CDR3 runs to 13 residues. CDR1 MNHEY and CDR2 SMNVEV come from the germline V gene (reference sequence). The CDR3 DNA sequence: TGTGCCAGCAGCGGCCCCTGGAGCACTGAAGCTTTCTTT. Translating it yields CASSGPWSTEAFF.

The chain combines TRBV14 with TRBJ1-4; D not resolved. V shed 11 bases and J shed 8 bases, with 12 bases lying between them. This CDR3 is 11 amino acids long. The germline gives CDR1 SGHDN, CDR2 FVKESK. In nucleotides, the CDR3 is TGTGCCTCCCGAGGGAGCGAAAAACTGTTTTTT. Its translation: CASRGSEKLFF.

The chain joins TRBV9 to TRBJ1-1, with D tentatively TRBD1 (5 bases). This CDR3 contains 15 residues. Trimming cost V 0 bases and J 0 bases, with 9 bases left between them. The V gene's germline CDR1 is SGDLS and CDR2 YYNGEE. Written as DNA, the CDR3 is TGTGCCAGCAGCGTAGCGGGGGTTATGAACACTGAAGCTTTCTTT. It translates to CASSVAGVMNTEAFF.

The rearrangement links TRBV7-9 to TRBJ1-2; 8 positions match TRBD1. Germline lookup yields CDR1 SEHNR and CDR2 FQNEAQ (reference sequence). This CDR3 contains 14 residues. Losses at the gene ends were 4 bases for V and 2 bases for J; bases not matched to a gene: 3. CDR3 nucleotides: TGTGCCAGCAGCTCGGACAGGGCCAACTATGGCTACACCTTC. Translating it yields CASSSDRANYGYTF.

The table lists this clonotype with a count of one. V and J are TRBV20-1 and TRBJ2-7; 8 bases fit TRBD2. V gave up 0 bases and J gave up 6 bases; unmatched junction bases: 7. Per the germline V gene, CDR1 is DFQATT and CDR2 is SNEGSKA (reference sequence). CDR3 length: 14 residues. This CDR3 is CSARDRGGRVEQYF. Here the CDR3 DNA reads TGCAGTGCTAGAGACCGGGGGGGTCGGGTCGAGCAGTACTTC.